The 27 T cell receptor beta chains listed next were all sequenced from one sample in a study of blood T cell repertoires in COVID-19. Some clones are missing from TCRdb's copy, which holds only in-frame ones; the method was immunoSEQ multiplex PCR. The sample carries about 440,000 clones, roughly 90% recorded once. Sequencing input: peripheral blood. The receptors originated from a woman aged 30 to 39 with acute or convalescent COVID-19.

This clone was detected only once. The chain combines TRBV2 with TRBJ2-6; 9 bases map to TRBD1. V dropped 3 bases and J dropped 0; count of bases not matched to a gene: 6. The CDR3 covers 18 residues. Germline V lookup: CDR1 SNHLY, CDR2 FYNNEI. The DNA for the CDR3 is TGTGCCAGCAGTGAGCCGGGACAGGGCTCCTCTGGGGCCAACGTCCTGACTTTC. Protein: CASSEPGQGSSGANVLTF. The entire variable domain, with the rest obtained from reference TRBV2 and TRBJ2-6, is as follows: EPEVTQTPSHQVTQMGQEVILRCVPISNHLYFYWYRQILGQKVEFLVSFYNNEISEKSEIFDDQFSVERPDGSNFTLKIRSTKLEDSAMYFCASSEPGQGSSGANVLTFGAGSRLTVL.

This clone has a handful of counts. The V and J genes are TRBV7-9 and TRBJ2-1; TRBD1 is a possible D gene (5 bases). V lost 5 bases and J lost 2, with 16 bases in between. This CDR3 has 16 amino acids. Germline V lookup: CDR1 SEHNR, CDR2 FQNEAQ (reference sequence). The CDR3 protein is CASSEYQGITYNEQFF. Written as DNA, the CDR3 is TGTGCCAGCAGCGAGTACCAGGGTATTACCTACAATGAGCAGTTCTTC.

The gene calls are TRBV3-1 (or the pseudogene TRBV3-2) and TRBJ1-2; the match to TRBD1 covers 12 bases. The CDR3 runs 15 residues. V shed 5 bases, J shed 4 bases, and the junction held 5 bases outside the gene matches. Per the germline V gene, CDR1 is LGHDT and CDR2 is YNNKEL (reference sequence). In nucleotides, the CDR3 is TGTGCCAGCAGCAAGGGGACAGGGGGCACCTATGGCTACACCTTC. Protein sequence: CASSKGTGGTYGYTF.

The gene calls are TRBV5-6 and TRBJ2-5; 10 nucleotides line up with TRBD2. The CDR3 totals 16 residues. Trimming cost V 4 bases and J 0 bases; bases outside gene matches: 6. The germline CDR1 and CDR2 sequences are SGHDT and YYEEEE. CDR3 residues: CASSGERGGYQETQYF. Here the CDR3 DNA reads TGTGCCAGCAGCGGAGAGCGGGGGGGGTACCAAGAGACCCAGTACTTC.

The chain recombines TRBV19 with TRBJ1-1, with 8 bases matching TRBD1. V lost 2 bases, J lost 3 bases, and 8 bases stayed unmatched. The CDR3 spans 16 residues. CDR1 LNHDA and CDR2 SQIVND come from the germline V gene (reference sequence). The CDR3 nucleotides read TGTGCCAGTAGTATATCCGGGACAGGACCCTACACTGAAGCTTTCTTT. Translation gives CASSISGTGPYTEAFF.

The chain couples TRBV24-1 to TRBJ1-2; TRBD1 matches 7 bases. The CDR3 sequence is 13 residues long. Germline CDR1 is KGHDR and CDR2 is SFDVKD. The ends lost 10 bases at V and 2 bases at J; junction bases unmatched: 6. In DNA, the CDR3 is TGTGCCACTCAGGACAGGTTGAACTATGGCTACACCTTC. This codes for CATQDRLNYGYTF.

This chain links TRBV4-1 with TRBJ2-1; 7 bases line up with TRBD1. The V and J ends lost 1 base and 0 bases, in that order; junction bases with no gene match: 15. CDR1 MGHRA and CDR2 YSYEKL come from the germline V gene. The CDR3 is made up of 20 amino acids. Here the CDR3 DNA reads TGCGCCAGCAGCCAAGGTCCGGGGACAGCGAAAAAAAGCTCCTACAATGAGCAGTTCTTC. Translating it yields CASSQGPGTAKKSSYNEQFF.

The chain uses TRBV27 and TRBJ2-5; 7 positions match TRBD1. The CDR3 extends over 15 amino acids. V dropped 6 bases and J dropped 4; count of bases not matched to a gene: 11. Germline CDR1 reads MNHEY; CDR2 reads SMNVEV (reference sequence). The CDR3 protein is CASRRSTGSLETQYF. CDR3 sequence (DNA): TGTGCCAGCAGGCGTTCGACAGGGAGCCTAGAGACCCAGTACTTC.

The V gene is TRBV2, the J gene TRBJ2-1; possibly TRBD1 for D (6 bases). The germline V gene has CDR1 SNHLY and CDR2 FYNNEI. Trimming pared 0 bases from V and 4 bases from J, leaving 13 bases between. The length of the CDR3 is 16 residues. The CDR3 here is CASSEAYRVGYNEQFF. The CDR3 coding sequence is TGTGCCAGCAGTGAAGCTTACAGGGTAGGATACAATGAGCAGTTCTTC. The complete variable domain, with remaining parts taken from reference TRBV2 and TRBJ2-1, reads EPEVTQTPSHQVTQMGQEVILRCVPISNHLYFYWYRQILGQKVEFLVSFYNNEISEKSEIFDDQFSVERPDGSNFTLKIRSTKLEDSAMYFCASSEAYRVGYNEQFFGPGTRLTVL.

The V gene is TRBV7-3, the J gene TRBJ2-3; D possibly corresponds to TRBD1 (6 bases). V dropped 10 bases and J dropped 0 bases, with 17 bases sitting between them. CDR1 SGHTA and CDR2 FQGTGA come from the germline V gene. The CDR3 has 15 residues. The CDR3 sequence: CANYDRCTSTDTQYF. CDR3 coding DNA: TGTGCCAACTATGACAGGTGTACTAGCACAGATACGCAGTATTTT.

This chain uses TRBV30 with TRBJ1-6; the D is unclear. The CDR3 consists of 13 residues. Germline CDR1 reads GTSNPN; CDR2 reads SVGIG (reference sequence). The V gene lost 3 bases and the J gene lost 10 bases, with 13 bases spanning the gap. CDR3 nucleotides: TGTGCCTGGAGAATGAGTACCGCGTCACCCCTCCACTTT. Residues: CAWRMSTASPLHF.

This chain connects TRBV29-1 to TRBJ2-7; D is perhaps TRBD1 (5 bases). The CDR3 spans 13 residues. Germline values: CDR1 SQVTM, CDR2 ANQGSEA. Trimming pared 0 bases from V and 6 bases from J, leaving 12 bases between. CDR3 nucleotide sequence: TGCAGCGTTGAAGATCGAGGTCAGGGCGAGCAGTACTTC. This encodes CSVEDRGQGEQYF.

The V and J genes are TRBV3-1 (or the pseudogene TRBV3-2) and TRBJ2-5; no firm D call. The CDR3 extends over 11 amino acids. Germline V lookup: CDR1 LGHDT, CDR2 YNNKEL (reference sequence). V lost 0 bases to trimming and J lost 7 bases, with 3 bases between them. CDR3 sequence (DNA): TGTGCCAGCAGCCAAGATCGGACCCAGTACTTC. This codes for CASSQDRTQYF.

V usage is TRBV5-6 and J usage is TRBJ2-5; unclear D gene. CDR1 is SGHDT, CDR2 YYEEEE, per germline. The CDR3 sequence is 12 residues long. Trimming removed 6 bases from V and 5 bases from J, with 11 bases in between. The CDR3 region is CASTRSLETQYF. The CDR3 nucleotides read TGTGCCAGCACCCGTTCTTTGGAGACCCAGTACTTC. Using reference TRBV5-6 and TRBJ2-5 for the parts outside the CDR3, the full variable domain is DAGVTQSPTHLIKTRGQQVTLRCSPKSGHDTVSWYQQALGQGPQFIFQYYEEEERQRGNFPDRFSGHQFPNYSSELNVNALLLGDSALYLCASTRSLETQYFGPGTRLLVL.

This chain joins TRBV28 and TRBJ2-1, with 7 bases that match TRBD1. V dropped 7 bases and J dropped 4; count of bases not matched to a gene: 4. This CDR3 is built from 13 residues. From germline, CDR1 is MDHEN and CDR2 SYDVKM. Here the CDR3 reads CASKGQNYNEQFF. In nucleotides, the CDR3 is TGTGCCAGCAAGGGACAGAATTACAATGAGCAGTTCTTC. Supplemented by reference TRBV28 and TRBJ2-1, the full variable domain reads DVKVTQSSRYLVKRTGEKVFLECVQDMDHENMFWYRQDPGLGLRLIYFSYDVKMKEKGDIPEGYSVSREKKERFSLILESASTNQTSMYLCASKGQNYNEQFFGPGTRLTVL.

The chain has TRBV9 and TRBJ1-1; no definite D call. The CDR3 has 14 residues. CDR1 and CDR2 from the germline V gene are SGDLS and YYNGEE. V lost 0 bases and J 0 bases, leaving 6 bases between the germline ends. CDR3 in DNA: TGTGCCAGCAGCGTAGTTGGCCTGAACACTGAAGCTTTCTTT. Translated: CASSVVGLNTEAFF.

CDR3 nucleotides: TGTGCCAGCTCCGGCTCCGGACAGGAGAGGGTATCCCGGGGCACAGATACGCAGTATTTT. The encoded protein is CASSGSGQERVSRGTDTQYF. The chain carries TRBV9 and TRBJ2-3, with TRBD1 matching 7 bases. Losses at the gene ends were 7 bases for V and 1 base for J; bases not matched to a gene: 24. Germline V lookup: CDR1 SGDLS, CDR2 YYNGEE. CDR3 length: 20 residues.

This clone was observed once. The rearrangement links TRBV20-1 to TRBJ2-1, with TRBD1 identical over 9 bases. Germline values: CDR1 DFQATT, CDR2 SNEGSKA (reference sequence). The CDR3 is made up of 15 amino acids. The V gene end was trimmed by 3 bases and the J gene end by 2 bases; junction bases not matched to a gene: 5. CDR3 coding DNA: TGCAGTGCTAGTATAACAGGGGGCGCCTACAATGAGCAGTTCTTC. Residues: CSASITGGAYNEQFF.

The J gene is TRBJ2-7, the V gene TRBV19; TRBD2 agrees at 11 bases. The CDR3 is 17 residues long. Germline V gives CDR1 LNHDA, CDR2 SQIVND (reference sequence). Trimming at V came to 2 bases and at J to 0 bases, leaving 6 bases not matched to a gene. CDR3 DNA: TGTGCCAGTAGTATAACCTCTAGCGGGGGGTACTCCTACGAGCAGTACTTC. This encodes CASSITSSGGYSYEQYF.

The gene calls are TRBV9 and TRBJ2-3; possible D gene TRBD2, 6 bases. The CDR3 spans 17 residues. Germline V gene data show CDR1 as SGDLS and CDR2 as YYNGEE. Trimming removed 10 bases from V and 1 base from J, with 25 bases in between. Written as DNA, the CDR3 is TGTGCCTCCGGTCGGCAGGGAGGTAGTAGGGGCACAGATACGCAGTATTTT. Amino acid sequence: CASGRQGGSRGTDTQYF.

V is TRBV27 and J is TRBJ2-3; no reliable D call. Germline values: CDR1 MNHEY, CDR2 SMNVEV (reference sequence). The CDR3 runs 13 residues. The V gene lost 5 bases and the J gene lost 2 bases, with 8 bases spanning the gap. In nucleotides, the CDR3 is TGTGCCAGCAGTAGCCTAGTCACAGATACGCAGTATTTT. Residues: CASSSLVTDTQYF.

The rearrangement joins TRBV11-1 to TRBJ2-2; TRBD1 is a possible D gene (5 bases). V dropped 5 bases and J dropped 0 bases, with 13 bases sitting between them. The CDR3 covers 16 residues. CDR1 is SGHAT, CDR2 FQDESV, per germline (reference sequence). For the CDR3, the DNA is TGTGCCAGCAGCACCACCAGGGTCTCGAACACCGGGGAGCTGTTTTTT. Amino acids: CASSTTRVSNTGELFF. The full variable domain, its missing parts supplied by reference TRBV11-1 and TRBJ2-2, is EAEVAQSPRYKITEKSQAVAFWCDPISGHATLYWYRQILGQGPELLVQFQDESVVDDSQLPKDRFSAERLKGVDSTLKIQPAELGDSAMYLCASSTTRVSNTGELFFGEGSRLTVL.

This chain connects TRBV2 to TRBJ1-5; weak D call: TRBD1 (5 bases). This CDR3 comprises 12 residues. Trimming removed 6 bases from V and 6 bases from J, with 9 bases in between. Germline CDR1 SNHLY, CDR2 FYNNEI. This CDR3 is CASRGRGQPQHF. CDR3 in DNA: TGTGCCAGCAGGGGGCGAGGTCAGCCCCAGCATTTT. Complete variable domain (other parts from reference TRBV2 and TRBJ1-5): EPEVTQTPSHQVTQMGQEVILRCVPISNHLYFYWYRQILGQKVEFLVSFYNNEISEKSEIFDDQFSVERPDGSNFTLKIRSTKLEDSAMYFCASRGRGQPQHFGDGTRLSIL.

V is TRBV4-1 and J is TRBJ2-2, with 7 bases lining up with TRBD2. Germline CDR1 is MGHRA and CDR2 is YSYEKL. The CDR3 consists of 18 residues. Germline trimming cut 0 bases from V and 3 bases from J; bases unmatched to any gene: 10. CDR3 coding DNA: TGCGCCAGCAGCCAAGATTCTCCCGCTAGCGGATACACCGGGGAGCTGTTTTTT. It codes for CASSQDSPASGYTGELFF.

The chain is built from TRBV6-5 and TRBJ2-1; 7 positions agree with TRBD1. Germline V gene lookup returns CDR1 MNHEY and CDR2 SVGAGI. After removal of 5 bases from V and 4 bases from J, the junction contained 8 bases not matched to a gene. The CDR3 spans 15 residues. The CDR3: CASSPDRAPYNEQFF. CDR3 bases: TGTGCCAGCAGTCCAGACAGGGCTCCGTACAATGAGCAGTTCTTC.

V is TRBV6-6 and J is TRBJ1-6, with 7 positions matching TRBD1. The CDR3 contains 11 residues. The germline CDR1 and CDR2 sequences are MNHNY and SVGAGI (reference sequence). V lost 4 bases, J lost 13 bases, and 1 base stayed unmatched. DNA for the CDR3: TGTGCCAGCAGTTTACAGGGGCCCCTCCACTTT. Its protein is CASSLQGPLHF.

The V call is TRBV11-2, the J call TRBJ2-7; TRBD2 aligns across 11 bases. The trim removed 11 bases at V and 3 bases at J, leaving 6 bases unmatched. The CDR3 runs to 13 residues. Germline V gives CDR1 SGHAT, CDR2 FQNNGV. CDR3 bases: TGTGCCGGGACTCTAGCGGGGGGCTACGAGCAGTACTTC. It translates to CAGTLAGGYEQYF.